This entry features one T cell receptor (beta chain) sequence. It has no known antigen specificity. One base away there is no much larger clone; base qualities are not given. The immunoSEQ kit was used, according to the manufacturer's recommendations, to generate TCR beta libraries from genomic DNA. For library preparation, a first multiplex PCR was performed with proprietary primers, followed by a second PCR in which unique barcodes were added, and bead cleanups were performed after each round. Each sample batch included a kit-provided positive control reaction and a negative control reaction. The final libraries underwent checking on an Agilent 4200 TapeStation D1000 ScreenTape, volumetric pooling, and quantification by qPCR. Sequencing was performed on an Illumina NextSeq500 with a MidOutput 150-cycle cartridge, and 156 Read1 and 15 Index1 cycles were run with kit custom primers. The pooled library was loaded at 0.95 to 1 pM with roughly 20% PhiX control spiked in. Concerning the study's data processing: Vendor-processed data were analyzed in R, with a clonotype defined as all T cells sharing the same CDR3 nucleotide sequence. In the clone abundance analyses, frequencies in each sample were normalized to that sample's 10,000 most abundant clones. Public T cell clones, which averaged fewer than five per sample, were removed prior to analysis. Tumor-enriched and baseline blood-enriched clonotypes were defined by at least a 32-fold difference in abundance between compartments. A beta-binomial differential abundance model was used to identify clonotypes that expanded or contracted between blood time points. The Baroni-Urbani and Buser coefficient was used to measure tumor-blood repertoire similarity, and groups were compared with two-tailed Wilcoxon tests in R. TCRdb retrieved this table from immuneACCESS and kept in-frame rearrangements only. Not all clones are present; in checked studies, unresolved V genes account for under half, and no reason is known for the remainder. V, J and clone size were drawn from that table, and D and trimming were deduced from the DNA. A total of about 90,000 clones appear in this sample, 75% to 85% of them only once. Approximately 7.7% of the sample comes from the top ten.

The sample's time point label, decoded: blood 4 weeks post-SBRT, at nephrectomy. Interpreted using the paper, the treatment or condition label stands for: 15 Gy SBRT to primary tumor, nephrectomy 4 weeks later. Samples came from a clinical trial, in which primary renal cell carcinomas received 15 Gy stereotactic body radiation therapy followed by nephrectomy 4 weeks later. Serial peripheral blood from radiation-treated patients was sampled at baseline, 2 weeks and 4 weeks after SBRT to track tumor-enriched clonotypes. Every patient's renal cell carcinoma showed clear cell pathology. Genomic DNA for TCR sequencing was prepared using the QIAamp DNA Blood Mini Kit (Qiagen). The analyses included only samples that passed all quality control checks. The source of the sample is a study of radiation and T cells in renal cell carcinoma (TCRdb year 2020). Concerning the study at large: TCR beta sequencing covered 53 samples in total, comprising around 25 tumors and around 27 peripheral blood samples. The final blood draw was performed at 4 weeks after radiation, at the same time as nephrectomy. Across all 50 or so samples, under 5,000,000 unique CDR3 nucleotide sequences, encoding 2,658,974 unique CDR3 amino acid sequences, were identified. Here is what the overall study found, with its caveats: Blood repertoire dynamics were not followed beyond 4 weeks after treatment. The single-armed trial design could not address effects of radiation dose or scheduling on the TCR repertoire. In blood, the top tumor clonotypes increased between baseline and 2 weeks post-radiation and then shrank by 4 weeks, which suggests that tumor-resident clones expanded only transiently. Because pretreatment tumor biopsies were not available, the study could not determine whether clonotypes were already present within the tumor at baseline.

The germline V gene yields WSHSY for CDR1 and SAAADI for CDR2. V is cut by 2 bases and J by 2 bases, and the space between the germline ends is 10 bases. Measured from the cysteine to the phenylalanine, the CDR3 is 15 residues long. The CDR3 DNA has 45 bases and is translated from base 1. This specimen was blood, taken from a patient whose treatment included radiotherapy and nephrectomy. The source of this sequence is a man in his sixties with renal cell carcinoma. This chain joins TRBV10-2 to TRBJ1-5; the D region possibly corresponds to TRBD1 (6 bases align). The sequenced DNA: TGCGCCAGCAGTGAGGAGGACAGACGCAATCAGCCCCAGCATTTT. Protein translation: CASSEEDRRNQPQHF.